These 11 T cell receptor beta chains were sequenced from one sample in a study of T cell changes during pregnancy in multiple sclerosis. TCRdb's copy holds only in-frame clones and misses some; the assay was immunoSEQ multiplex PCR. This sample has fewer than 130,000 clones, with more than 85% found just once. The sample in question was peripheral blood, obtained after pregnancy. The receptors shown here come from a female donor with multiple sclerosis, enrolled in a pregnancy study.

The V and J genes are TRBV30 and TRBJ2-1; possible D gene TRBD2, 6 bases. Germline CDR1 GTSNPN, CDR2 SVGIG (reference sequence). CDR3 length: 18 residues. V was cut by 1 base and J by 2 bases, with 21 bases left in between. The CDR3 bases are TGTGCCTGGAGTGGTCGTTGGCGGCAAGCGGGCACCTACAATGAGCAGTTCTTC. It translates to CAWSGRWRQAGTYNEQFF. Full variable domain (outside the CDR3, taken from reference TRBV30 and TRBJ2-1): SQTIHQWPATLVQPVGSPLSLECTVEGTSNPNLYWYRQAAGRGLQLLFYSVGIGQISSEVPQNLSASRPQDRQFILSSKKLLLSDSGFYLCAWSGRWRQAGTYNEQFFGPGTRLTVL.

V gene TRBV9 combines with J gene TRBJ2-6, with 8 nucleotides matching TRBD1. This CDR3 contains 19 residues. J was trimmed by 2 bases and V by 3 bases; bases with no gene match: 13. The germline V gene encodes CDR1 SGDLS and CDR2 YYNGEE. The CDR3 DNA reads TGTGCCAGCAGCGATTCCCGGGACAGGTTTTTGACTGGGGCCAACGTCCTGACTTTC. Amino acids: CASSDSRDRFLTGANVLTF.

The V and J genes are TRBV6-5 and TRBJ2-7, with unresolved D. Trimming cost V 6 bases and J 2 bases, with 17 bases left between them. From germline, CDR1 is MNHEY and CDR2 SVGAGI. The CDR3 extends over 15 amino acids. This CDR3 is CASRTIKTDPYEQYF. DNA for the CDR3: TGTGCCAGCAGAACTATTAAGACTGACCCCTACGAGCAGTACTTC.

V gene TRBV9 combines with J gene TRBJ2-5; 12 bases align to TRBD2. CDR3 length: 18 residues. Unmatched junction bases numbered 10, after V lost 3 bases and J lost 1 base. CDR1 and CDR2 from the germline V gene are SGDLS and YYNGEE. DNA for the CDR3: TGTGCCAGCAGCGAAAGACTAGCGGGGGCTCAATTCCAAGAGACCCAGTACTTC. It is translated as CASSERLAGAQFQETQYF.

V and J are TRBV5-4 and TRBJ2-2; TRBD1 aligns across 9 bases. CDR3 size: 15 residues. Germline CDR1 and CDR2: SGHNT and YYREEE (reference sequence). With V trimmed by 4 bases and J by 6 bases, 7 bases remained unmatched. CDR3 sequence: CASSPGQGWAGELFF. As DNA, the CDR3 is TGTGCCAGCAGCCCGGGACAGGGATGGGCCGGGGAGCTGTTTTTT.

This rearrangement joins TRBV6-6 to TRBJ2-1; weak D call: TRBD1 (7 bases). The CDR3 is 15 residues long. The V gene's germline CDR1 is MNHNY and CDR2 SVGAGI (reference sequence). The V end lost 6 bases, the J end lost 10 bases, and 22 bases lay between the germline ends. This chain's CDR3 is CASSPQGRDSPEQFF. The CDR3 DNA follows: TGTGCCAGCAGCCCCCAGGGGCGGGACAGCCCGGAGCAGTTCTTC.

V and J are TRBV4-2 and TRBJ2-1; 14 positions match TRBD2. CDR1 is LGHNA, CDR2 YNFKEQ, per germline. The CDR3 spans 17 residues. Trimming at V came to 1 base and at J to 7 bases, leaving 6 bases not matched to a gene. This CDR3 reads CASSQGTSGGLLNEQFF. The CDR3 DNA sequence: TGTGCCAGCAGCCAAGGGACTAGCGGGGGGTTACTTAATGAGCAGTTCTTC.

The chain links TRBV30 to TRBJ2-5; D is undetermined. In germline, CDR1 is GTSNPN, CDR2 SVGIG (reference sequence). This CDR3 is built from 12 residues. V lost 5 bases to trimming and J lost 5 bases, with 12 bases between them. CDR3 sequence reads: CAWDARGETQYF. CDR3 DNA sequence: TGTGCCTGGGACGCTAGAGGCGAGACCCAGTACTTC.

The genes are TRBV12-5 and TRBJ2-7; the match to TRBD2 covers 8 bases. CDR1 and CDR2 (germline): LGHNT, FRNRAP. The CDR3 is 18 residues long. The trim removed 0 bases at V and 2 bases at J, leaving 12 bases unmatched. The CDR3 nucleotides read TGTGCTAGTGGTTTGGTACCGAAGGGACGGGAGGGGCCCTACGAGCAGTACTTC. Residues: CASGLVPKGREGPYEQYF.

The chain employs TRBV7-8 and TRBJ2-7, with D tentatively TRBD2 (5 bases). Trimming took 1 base from V and 0 from J, leaving 7 bases between them. The CDR3 contains 14 residues. Germline CDR1 SGHVS, CDR2 FQNEAQ. The DNA for the CDR3 is TGTGCCAGCAGCTTAGTGGGGAGCTCCTACGAGCAGTACTTC. This sequence encodes CASSLVGSSYEQYF.

This clone was observed a handful of times. The chain joins TRBV6-5 to TRBJ2-4, with D possibly matching TRBD1 (6 bases). Germline values: CDR1 MNHEY, CDR2 SVGAGI. The V end lost 2 bases, the J end lost 1 base, and 9 bases lay between the germline ends. This CDR3 has 15 residues. The CDR3 DNA follows: TGTGCCAGCAGTTACGGGGGCTCGGCCAAAAACATTCAGTACTTC. This gives the protein CASSYGGSAKNIQYF.